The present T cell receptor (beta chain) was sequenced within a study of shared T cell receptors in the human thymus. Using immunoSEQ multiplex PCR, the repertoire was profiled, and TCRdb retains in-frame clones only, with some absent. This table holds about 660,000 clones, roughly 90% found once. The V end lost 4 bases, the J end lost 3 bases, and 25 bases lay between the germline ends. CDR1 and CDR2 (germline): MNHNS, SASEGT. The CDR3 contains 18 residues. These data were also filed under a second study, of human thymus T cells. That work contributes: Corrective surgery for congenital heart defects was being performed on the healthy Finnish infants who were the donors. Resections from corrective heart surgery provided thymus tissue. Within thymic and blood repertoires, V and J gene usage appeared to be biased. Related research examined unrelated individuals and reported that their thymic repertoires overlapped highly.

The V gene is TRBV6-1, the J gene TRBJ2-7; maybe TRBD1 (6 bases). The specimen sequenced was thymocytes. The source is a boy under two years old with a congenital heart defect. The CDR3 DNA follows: TGTGCCAGCAGTGCCCAGGGGATGGGAGCTATGGAGGTCTACGAGCAGTACTTC. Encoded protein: CASSAQGMGAMEVYEQYF.